The 2 T cell receptor beta chains given below trace back to one sample, sequenced in a study of tumor and adjacent non-tumor tissue in lung cancer. A modified ARM-PCR protocol with three rounds of nested PCR amplified TCRbeta. TCRdb used MiXCR to reprocess the multiplex PCR reads, holding one entry per CDR3 protein. The sample includes about 200,000 distinct CDR3 sequences, about two thirds seen only once; the top ten take around 27%. No cell sorting was done before RNA was extracted from the tissue. Sequencing input: lung tumor tissue. Receptor source: a man between 60 and 75 years old with non-small cell lung cancer.

To note about this clonotype: Its ends do not fully match the called genes, so a read error is possible. This chain links TRBV20-1 with TRBJ2-1; TRBD2 matches 9 bases. Germline CDR1 reads DFQATT; CDR2 reads SNEGSKA (reference sequence). The CDR3 extends over 16 amino acids. The CDR3 coding sequence is TGCAGTACTAGAGATTACTTGCGGGGGGGCGCAAATGAGCAGTTCTTC. This gives the protein CSTRDYLRGGANEQFF.

As to this clonotype: One base away lies a much larger clone, so this may be a sequencing read error. The rearrangement joins TRBV10-2 to TRBJ1-1; no firm D call. The CDR3 runs 13 residues. CDR1 WSHSY and CDR2 SAAADI come from the germline V gene. CDR3: CASSGGRNIEAFF. The DNA of the CDR3 is TGCGCCAGCAGTGGAGGCCGGAACATTGAAGCTTTCTTT.